The sequence of this T cell receptor beta chain was determined in a study of T cells in localized non-small cell lung cancer. Study observations and caveats: Longer overall survival accompanied higher blood T cell density. In uninvolved adjacent lung, T cell clonality reached its highest value, exceeding tumor.

Germline loops: CDR1 KGHSH, CDR2 LQKENI. Trimming cost V 6 bases and J 4 bases, with 13 bases left between them. The CDR3 contains 13 residues. Comments on this clone: As yet, its antigen is unknown.

Sequencing was performed with immunoSEQ multiplex PCR; in TCRdb, only in-frame clones are kept and a portion is missing. The table shows roughly 72,000 clones, with 70% to 90% occurring only once. The sample was peripheral blood, taken before any cancer treatment. The TCR sequence derives from a male donor aged 60 or over with stage III squamous cell lung carcinoma. V gene TRBV18 combines with J gene TRBJ2-7; D may be TRBD1 or TRBD2 (6 bases each). The CDR3 bases are TGTGCCAGCTCGAAAGGGGGGCTATACGAGCAGTACTTC. Protein product: CASSKGGLYEQYF.